Listed below are T cell receptor beta chains from one sample, sequenced in a study of T cell responses to AZD1222 COVID-19 vaccine. Repertoires were generated with immunoSEQ multiplex PCR, while TCRdb's copy carries only in-frame clones and drops some. The sample holds 150,000 or so clones, 91% seen once. Here the sequenced sample was peripheral blood, taken on day 0 of AZD1222 vaccination. These receptors all come from an adult in good health. The CDR3 runs from the conserved cysteine through the conserved F or W. A D gene is named only where the DNA matches it firmly. Clone sizes are given selectively: once, few, many, or a class where the clone is expanded.

v_gene,d_gene,abundance,j_gene,CDR3aa,CDR3nt
TRBV5-8,.,.,TRBJ2-7,CASSLRGDEQYF,TGTGCCAGCAGCTTGAGGGGGGACGAGCAGTACTTC
TRBV19,.,.,TRBJ2-7,CASSPKARQLRGEEQYF,TGTGCCAGTAGCCCCAAAGCGAGACAGCTAAGAGGAGAGGAGCAGTACTTC
TRBV28,.,.,TRBJ2-2,CASSLRTGSWGELFF,TGTGCCAGCAGTTTACGGACGGGATCTTGGGGGGAGCTGTTTTTT
TRBV20-1,.,.,TRBJ2-5,CSASYREETQYF,TGCAGTGCTAGTTACAGGGAAGAGACCCAGTACTTC
TRBV6-6,TRBD1,.,TRBJ1-1,CASSHDFYNRGGTEAFF,TGTGCCAGCAGTCACGACTTTTACAACAGGGGGGGCACTGAAGCTTTCTTT
TRBV7-8,TRBD2,.,TRBJ2-3,CASSRDGGRARSTDTQYF,TGTGCCAGCAGCAGAGACGGCGGGAGGGCCCGCAGCACAGATACGCAGTATTTT
TRBV20-1,.,once,TRBJ2-1,CSANYNEQFF,TGCAGTGCTAACTACAATGAGCAGTTCTTC
TRBV9,.,.,TRBJ1-5,CASSAYQGGQPQHF,TGTGCCAGCAGCGCCTACCAGGGCGGGCAGCCCCAGCATTTT
TRBV15,.,.,TRBJ1-3,CATSLSGNTIYF,TGTGCCACCAGCCTCTCTGGAAACACCATATATTTT
TRBV28,.,few,TRBJ2-7,CASSLWSGTSSDEQYF,TGTGCCAGCAGTTTATGGTCCGGGACTTCCTCTGACGAGCAGTACTTC
TRBV11-2,TRBD2,.,TRBJ2-1,CASSSIAGGLDNEQFF,TGTGCCAGCAGCTCGATAGCGGGGGGTTTAGACAATGAGCAGTTCTTC
TRBV11-2,TRBD2,.,TRBJ2-5,CASSFGGLAGDVGLNF,TGTGCCAGCAGCTTCGGGGGACTAGCGGGAGACGTCGGGTTAAACTTC
TRBV28,TRBD2,.,TRBJ2-3,CASSSAGVLTDTQYF,TGTGCCAGCAGTTCGGCGGGAGTTTTGACAGATACGCAGTATTTT
TRBV18,.,.,TRBJ2-2,CASSPPQGVNTGELFF,TGTGCCAGCTCACCACCGCAGGGTGTGAACACCGGGGAGCTGTTTTTT
TRBV4-3,.,.,TRBJ2-2,CASSYGPRELFF,TGCGCCAGCAGCTATGGGCCGCGGGAGCTGTTTTTT
TRBV6-1,TRBD1,.,TRBJ2-7,CASSDPWTGGEQYF,TGTGCCAGCAGTGACCCATGGACAGGTGGCGAGCAGTACTTC
TRBV28,.,.,TRBJ1-5,CASSPTQGHSNQPQHF,TGTGCCAGCAGTCCAACTCAGGGGCATAGCAATCAGCCCCAGCATTTT
TRBV24-1,TRBD1,.,TRBJ1-2,CATSDGTAYGYTF,TGTGCCACCAGTGACGGGACAGCTTATGGCTACACCTTC
TRBV4-1,TRBD1,.,TRBJ2-7,CASSQVTGTYEQYF,TGCGCCAGCAGCCAAGTGACAGGGACCTACGAGCAGTACTTC
TRBV6-5,.,.,TRBJ1-1,CASSYSSGMGQTEAFF,TGTGCCAGCAGTTACTCGAGTGGTATGGGTCAAACGGAAGCTTTCTTT
TRBV5-4,.,.,TRBJ1-3,CASSLWADGNTIYF,TGTGCCAGCAGCTTGTGGGCAGATGGAAACACCATATATTTT
TRBV2,.,.,TRBJ2-7,CASSVQLGPNEQYF,TGTGCCAGCAGTGTCCAGCTGGGCCCCAACGAGCAGTACTTC
TRBV27,TRBD2,.,TRBJ2-2,CASSFGRPGRDTGELFF,TGTGCCAGCAGTTTCGGGAGGCCCGGCCGGGACACCGGGGAGCTGTTTTTT
TRBV23-1,.,.,TRBJ2-5,CASSQSTGWETQYF,TGCGCCAGCAGTCAATCCACAGGTTGGGAGACCCAGTACTTC
TRBV7-2,TRBD2,.,TRBJ2-7,CASSSTTSGSLYEQYF,TGTGCCAGCAGCTCCACGACTAGCGGGAGTCTCTACGAGCAGTACTTC
TRBV30,.,.,TRBJ2-7,CAWSGGGGEQYF,TGTGCCTGGAGTGGAGGAGGGGGCGAGCAGTACTTC
TRBV3-1/TRBV3-2,.,.,TRBJ2-3,CASSQDRLATQYF,TGTGCCAGCAGCCAAGATAGGCTAGCTACGCAGTATTTT
TRBV5-1,.,.,TRBJ2-2,CASSLGANTGELFF,TGCGCCAGCAGCTTAGGGGCGAACACCGGGGAGCTGTTTTTT
TRBV4-1,.,.,TRBJ2-5,CASSQVLDGETQYF,TGCGCCAGCAGCCAAGTACTAGACGGGGAGACCCAGTACTTC
TRBV4-1,.,.,TRBJ1-6,CASSQRNSYNSPLHF,TGCGCCAGCAGCCAACGGAACAGTTATAATTCACCCCTCCACTTT
TRBV3-1/TRBV3-2,TRBD1,.,TRBJ1-6,CASSQGTGSTPLHF,TGTGCCAGCAGCCAAGGGACAGGGTCTACACCCCTCCACTTT
TRBV7-2,.,.,TRBJ1-1,CASSTRGAGTEAFF,TGTGCCAGCAGCACCAGAGGGGCGGGCACTGAAGCTTTCTTT
TRBV7-9,.,once,TRBJ2-5,CASSHKGLGETQYF,TGTGCCAGCAGCCATAAGGGGTTGGGAGAGACCCAGTACTTC
TRBV24-1,TRBD2,.,TRBJ2-2,CATSATLSGSVNTGELFF,TGTGCCACCAGTGCCACTCTGAGCGGGAGTGTGAACACCGGGGAGCTGTTTTTT
TRBV7-9,.,.,TRBJ2-5,CASKSGSQETQYF,TGTGCCAGCAAAAGCGGGTCACAAGAGACCCAGTACTTC
TRBV7-8,TRBD2,.,TRBJ2-7,CASSSAGASGTYEQYF,TGTGCCAGCAGCTCAGCAGGGGCTAGCGGGACCTACGAGCAGTACTTC
TRBV7-2,TRBD1,.,TRBJ1-3,CASSLGRTGTGNTIYF,TGTGCCAGCAGCTTAGGGAGGACAGGGACTGGAAACACCATATATTTT
TRBV2,.,.,TRBJ1-6,CASSRLGSPLHF,TGTGCCAGCTCCAGGCTCGGCTCACCCCTCCACTTT
TRBV28,.,.,TRBJ2-7,CASHAGQRIYEQYF,TGTGCCAGCCACGCGGGACAGCGTATCTACGAGCAGTACTTC
TRBV5-4,.,.,TRBJ2-2,CASGPFTGELFF,TGTGCCAGCGGTCCGTTCACCGGGGAGCTGTTTTTT
TRBV5-3,TRBD2,once,TRBJ2-1,CARSRLAGGGDEQFF,TGTGCCAGAAGCCGACTAGCGGGAGGAGGGGATGAGCAGTTCTTC
TRBV10-1,TRBD1,.,TRBJ1-1,CASRAGTGNTEAFF,TGCGCCAGCAGAGCCGGGACAGGGAACACTGAAGCTTTCTTT
TRBV12-3/TRBV12-4,.,.,TRBJ2-7,CASSPPGPEQYF,TGTGCCAGCAGTCCCCCGGGGCCCGAGCAGTACTTC
TRBV4-1,.,.,TRBJ2-7,CASSHEGGRGYEQYF,TGCGCCAGCAGCCATGAGGGGGGGAGAGGCTACGAGCAGTACTTC
TRBV28,.,.,TRBJ1-1,CASSLPGEEVKTEAFF,TGTGCCAGCAGTTTACCGGGAGAGGAGGTGAAAACTGAAGCTTTCTTT